One sample yielded the 16 T cell receptor beta chains listed below, sequenced in a study of blood T cell repertoires in COVID-19. Repertoires were generated with immunoSEQ multiplex PCR, while TCRdb's copy carries only in-frame clones and drops some. The top ten clones hold roughly 7.6% of a sample with under 250,000 clones, 84% of them seen once. Sequenced material: peripheral blood. The source is a woman aged 50 to 60 with active or convalescent COVID-19.

The sample holds one count of this clone. J is TRBJ2-3 and V is TRBV10-1; perhaps TRBD2 as D (7 bases). CDR3 size: 15 residues. V was clipped by 6 bases and J by 0 bases, with 13 bases between them. CDR1 and CDR2 (germline): WNHNN, SYGVQD (reference sequence). CDR3 protein: CASSEGGSSTDTQYF. For the CDR3, the DNA is TGCGCCAGCAGCGAGGGGGGGTCCAGCACAGATACGCAGTATTTT.

The chain is built from TRBV28 and TRBJ2-3; TRBD1 matches at 12 bases. The V and J ends lost 5 bases and 8 bases, in that order; junction bases with no gene match: 11. Germline CDR1 is MDHEN and CDR2 is SYDVKM. CDR3 size: 16 residues. CDR3 sequence reads: CASSVTGQGALGTQYF. The CDR3, as DNA: TGTGCCAGCAGTGTGACGGGACAGGGGGCCTTAGGTACGCAGTATTTT.

This chain connects TRBV3-1 (or the pseudogene TRBV3-2) to TRBJ2-2, with TRBD2 as a possible D gene (6 bases). CDR3 length: 17 residues. The ends were cut back, 1 base at V and 4 bases at J, with 16 bases in the middle. Per the germline V gene, CDR1 is LGHDT and CDR2 is YNNKEL (reference sequence). This CDR3 reads CASSQVGGGSVTGELFF. The DNA of the CDR3 is TGTGCCAGCAGCCAAGTTGGTGGGGGGTCGGTCACCGGGGAGCTGTTTTTT.

The chain joins TRBV11-3 to TRBJ2-1, with TRBD2 matching 10 bases. The trim removed 5 bases at V and 4 bases at J, leaving 8 bases unmatched. This CDR3 contains 16 residues. Germline V gene data show CDR1 as SGHNT and CDR2 as YENEEA. DNA for the CDR3: TGTGCCAGCAGCAGTCGTAGCGGGGGGCGGTACAATGAGCAGTTCTTC. This codes for CASSSRSGGRYNEQFF.

The V call is TRBV7-2, the J call TRBJ2-7; 8 nucleotides line up with TRBD2. Germline V gene sequence: CDR1 SGHTA, CDR2 FQGNSA. The ends lost 5 bases at V and 0 bases at J; junction bases unmatched: 12. The CDR3 loop spans 17 amino acids. Written as DNA, the CDR3 is TGTGCCAGCAGCCCCTACCTACTAGCGGTAAGCTCCTACGAGCAGTACTTC. Its translation is CASSPYLLAVSSYEQYF.

The count of this clone is one. Different DNA sequences within this sample yield the same CDR3. This sequence joins TRBV5-4 and TRBJ2-3, with D unclear. Germline lookup yields CDR1 SGHNT and CDR2 YYREEE (reference sequence). The CDR3 is 13 residues long. The V end lost 0 bases, the J end lost 6 bases, and 8 bases lay between the germline ends. CDR3 residues: CASSLVGGDTQYF. As DNA, the CDR3 is TGTGCCAGCAGCTTGGTCGGTGGTGATACGCAGTATTTT.

This clone was observed a handful of times. The genes are TRBV19 and TRBJ1-1; 7 bases fit TRBD1. Germline CDR1 and CDR2: LNHDA and SQIVND (reference sequence). The trim removed 5 bases at V and 0 bases at J, leaving 3 bases unmatched. This CDR3 has 14 amino acids. The CDR3, as DNA: TGTGCCAGTAGTTCGGGACAGCTGAACACTGAAGCTTTCTTT. It yields the protein CASSSGQLNTEAFF.

V and J are TRBV5-1 and TRBJ1-5, with 7 bases matching TRBD1. CDR1 and CDR2 from the germline V gene are SGHRS and YFSETQ. This CDR3 spans 15 amino acids. The junction had 11 bases not matched to a gene; V was cut back by 4 bases and J by 7 bases. As DNA, the CDR3 is TGCGCCAGCAGCCTGGAGACAGGGCAACGACAGCCCCAGCATTTT. It encodes CASSLETGQRQPQHF.

The gene calls are TRBV15 and TRBJ2-3, with D perhaps TRBD1 or TRBD2 (6 bases each). V lost 7 bases and J 3 bases, leaving 20 bases between the germline ends. Per the germline V gene, CDR1 is LNHNV and CDR2 is YYDKDF (reference sequence). The CDR3 is 16 amino acids. The CDR3 nucleotides are TGTGCCACCACCAGGGGTTCCGCGGGGCGGACAGATACGCAGTATTTT. Translated: CATTRGSAGRTDTQYF. The variable domain in full, completed from reference TRBV15 and TRBJ2-3, reads DAMVIQNPRYQVTQFGKPVTLSCSQTLNHNVMYWYQQKSSQAPKLLFHYYDKDFNNEADTPDNFQSRRPNTSFCFLDIRSPGLGDTAMYLCATTRGSAGRTDTQYFGPGTRLTVL.

J is TRBJ2-7 and V is TRBV19; D might be TRBD2 (5 bases). Trimming cost V 1 base and J 4 bases, with 14 bases left between them. CDR1 is LNHDA, CDR2 SQIVND, per germline (reference sequence). The CDR3 runs 15 residues. CDR3 bases: TGTGCCAGTAGTATAGGCGGGTTCCCGGAATACGAGCAGTACTTC. It translates to CASSIGGFPEYEQYF.

The J gene is TRBJ2-4, the V gene TRBV5-4, with D possibly TRBD1 on 6 matching bases. This CDR3 is 15 amino acids long. Germline V gene data show CDR1 as SGHNT and CDR2 as YYREEE (reference sequence). Trimming stripped 4 bases from V and 0 bases from J, with 11 bases between. The CDR3 spells CASSLGQLAKNIQYF. In nucleotides, the CDR3 is TGTGCCAGCAGCCTAGGACAGTTAGCCAAAAACATTCAGTACTTC.

The chain recombines TRBV7-2 with TRBJ1-2; D remains unclear. The germline V gene has CDR1 SGHTA and CDR2 FQGNSA. V was shortened by 5 bases and J by 2 bases, with 12 bases between the two germline ends. This CDR3 comprises 14 residues. In DNA, the CDR3 is TGTGCCAGCAGCCCCTCCCCGACAAACTATGGCTACACCTTC. It yields the protein CASSPSPTNYGYTF.

This clone was found a few times. The rearrangement joins TRBV10-3 to TRBJ2-7; D is possibly TRBD1 (5 bases). The germline V gene has CDR1 ENHRY and CDR2 SYGVKD. V was shortened by 6 bases and J by 1 base, with 10 bases between the two germline ends. The CDR3 runs 13 residues. The CDR3 DNA is TGTGCCATCAGCAGGGAAGCATCCTACGAGCAGTACTTC. Its translation: CAISREASYEQYF.

The V call is TRBV5-5, the J call TRBJ1-1, with D unresolved. The CDR3 is 14 residues long. The germline gives CDR1 SGHKS, CDR2 YYEKEE (reference sequence). V lost 0 bases to trimming and J lost 0 bases, with 6 bases between them. CDR3 DNA: TGTGCCAGCAGCTTGGGACTTCTGAACACTGAAGCTTTCTTT. It translates to CASSLGLLNTEAFF. The entire variable domain, with the rest obtained from reference TRBV5-5 and TRBJ1-1, is as follows: DAGVTQSPTHLIKTRGQQVTLRCSPISGHKSVSWYQQVLGQGPQFIFQYYEKEERGRGNFPDRFSARQFPNYSSELNVNALLLGDSALYLCASSLGLLNTEAFFGQGTRLTVV.

The chain recombines TRBV9 with TRBJ2-3; D not resolved. V was pared by 0 bases and J by 9 bases, with 11 bases between. This CDR3 has 13 amino acids. CDR1 SGDLS and CDR2 YYNGEE come from the germline V gene. The CDR3 DNA sequence: TGTGCCAGCAGCGTAGCTCTAGTCGAAACGCAGTATTTT. Protein: CASSVALVETQYF.

The genes are TRBV7-8 and TRBJ1-1; 7 bases match TRBD1. The CDR3 totals 13 residues. The V gene's germline CDR1 is SGHVS and CDR2 FQNEAQ. The V gene end was trimmed by 5 bases and the J gene end by 2 bases; junction bases not matched to a gene: 2. CDR3 bases: TGTGCCAGCAGCAGACAGGGAAACACTGAAGCTTTCTTT. It codes for CASSRQGNTEAFF.